The 4 T cell receptor beta chains below were found in one sample sequenced in a study of T-cell memory formation after mild COVID-19. TCRdb independently ran MiXCR on the 5' RACE reads; one entry per CDR3 protein. Of approximately 150,000 distinct CDR3 sequences in the sample, 15% to 20% were seen once. The sample was PBMCs or a T cell subset sorted from them (not recorded which). The receptor set was obtained from an adult woman who had mild COVID-19 (a few samples of this study predate the infection). Cell type and time point are not known.

This chain joins TRBV7-2 and TRBJ2-1, with a possible D match to TRBD1 (7 bases). CDR1 is SGHTA and CDR2 is FQGNSA in the germline V gene. This CDR3 comprises 16 residues. Trimming took off 4 bases at V and 6 bases at J, with 19 bases between the two ends. The CDR3 DNA follows: TGTGCCAGCAGCTCCCAGGGGGGACATGTATTCAATGAGCAGTTCTTC. Translating gives CASSSQGGHVFNEQFF.

V gene TRBV11-2 combines with J gene TRBJ2-2, with 12 bases aligning to TRBD1. The V gene end was trimmed by 5 bases and the J gene end by 6 bases; junction bases not matched to a gene: 10. In germline, CDR1 is SGHAT, CDR2 FQNNGV. This CDR3 has 17 residues. The CDR3 DNA follows: TGTGCCAGCAGCCGAAACCGGGACAGGGGGCGCGCCGGGGAGCTGTTTTTT. Its translation is CASSRNRDRGRAGELFF.

The rearrangement links TRBV11-2 to TRBJ2-5; 10 nucleotides line up with TRBD2. V lost 3 bases to trimming and J lost 3 bases; unmatched junction nucleotides: 4. The CDR3 has 15 residues. The germline V gene encodes CDR1 SGHAT and CDR2 FQNNGV. The CDR3, as DNA: TGTGCCAGCAGCTTGCTAGCGGGAGTGGAAGAGACCCAGTACTTC. Amino acid sequence: CASSLLAGVEETQYF.

V is TRBV6-5 and J is TRBJ2-3, with TRBD2 matching over 12 bases. The CDR3 consists of 16 residues. V shed 2 bases and J 1 base; nucleotides not matched to a gene: 1. The germline CDR1 and CDR2 sequences are MNHEY and SVGAGI. The CDR3 region is CASSYRTSGGTDTQYF. Here the CDR3 DNA reads TGTGCCAGCAGTTACCGGACTAGCGGGGGCACAGATACGCAGTATTTT.